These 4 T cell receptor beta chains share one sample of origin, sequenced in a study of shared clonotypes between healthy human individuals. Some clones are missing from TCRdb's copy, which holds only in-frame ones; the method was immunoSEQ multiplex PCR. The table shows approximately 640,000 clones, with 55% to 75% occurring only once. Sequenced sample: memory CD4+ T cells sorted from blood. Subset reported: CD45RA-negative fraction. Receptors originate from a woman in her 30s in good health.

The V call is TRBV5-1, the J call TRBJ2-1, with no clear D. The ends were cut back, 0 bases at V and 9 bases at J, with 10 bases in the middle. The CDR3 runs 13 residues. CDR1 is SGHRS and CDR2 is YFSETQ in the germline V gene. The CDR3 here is CASSLGPVGEQFF. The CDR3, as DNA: TGCGCCAGCAGCTTGGGACCCGTGGGTGAGCAGTTCTTC.

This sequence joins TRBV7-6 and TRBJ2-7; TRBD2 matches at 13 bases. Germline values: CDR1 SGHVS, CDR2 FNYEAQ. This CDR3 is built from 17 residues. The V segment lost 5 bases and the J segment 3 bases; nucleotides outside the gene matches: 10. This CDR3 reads CASSLRTSGSANYEQYF. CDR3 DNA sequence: TGTGCCAGCAGCCTGAGGACTAGCGGGAGCGCAAACTACGAGCAGTACTTC.

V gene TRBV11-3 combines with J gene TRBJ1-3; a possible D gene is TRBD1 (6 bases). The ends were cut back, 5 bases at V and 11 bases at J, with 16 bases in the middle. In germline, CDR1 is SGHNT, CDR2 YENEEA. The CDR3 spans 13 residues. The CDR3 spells CASSPQGGLAIYF. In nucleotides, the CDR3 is TGTGCCAGCAGCCCGCAAGGGGGGCTTGCCATATATTTT.

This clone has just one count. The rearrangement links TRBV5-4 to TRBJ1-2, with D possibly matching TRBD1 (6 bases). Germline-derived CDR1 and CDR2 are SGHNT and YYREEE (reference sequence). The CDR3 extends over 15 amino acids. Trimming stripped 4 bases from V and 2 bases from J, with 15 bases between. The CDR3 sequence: CASSEGGGINYGYTF. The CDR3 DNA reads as TGTGCCAGCAGCGAGGGAGGGGGGATCAACTATGGCTACACCTTC.